The T cell receptor beta chain under discussion was sequenced for a study of long-term antiretroviral therapy in people with HIV. As for this clone: Its antigen is as yet unknown.

The CDR3 has 16 amino acids. Germline-derived CDR1 and CDR2 are SGHAT and FQNNGV. Trimming cost V 5 bases and J 4 bases, with 19 bases left between them. Study findings and constraints: Blood collection from the mid-2000s to the late 2010s possibly occurred under older ART regimens. Viral resistance, ART adherence and therapy changes all lacked available data.

Investigators performed immunoSEQ version v3.0 at survey level. TCRdb keeps only in-frame clones here, not all; method: immunoSEQ multiplex PCR. There are around 15,000 clones in the sample; around 96% occur only once, and 1.3% to 1.5% lies in the top ten. Sequencing used unsorted PBMCs, obtained more than 10 years after starting antiretroviral therapy. The chain recombines TRBV11-2 with TRBJ2-3; the D gene is possibly TRBD2 (7 bases). The sequence came from a man aged 25 to 45 with HIV. CDR3 loop: CASSPRGAGAPDTQYF. In nucleotides, the CDR3 is TGTGCCAGCAGCCCTAGGGGGGCGGGGGCCCCAGATACGCAGTATTTT.